The 28 T cell receptor beta chains given below trace back to one sample, sequenced in a study of T cell repertoires in cytomegalovirus infection. TCRdb re-analysed the reads in MiXCR, keeping a single row per CDR3 protein. The sample carries hundreds of thousands of distinct CDR3 sequences, 15% to 20% recorded once. Specimen: PBMCs. These receptors were collected from a human donor in good health (CMV status not recorded). Some clones in this sample may be carry-over from other donors' samples.

V gene TRBV12-3 or TRBV12-4 combines with J gene TRBJ2-2; no reliable D call. Trimming stripped 8 bases from V and 0 bases from J, with 10 bases between. The CDR3 is 14 amino acids. The CDR3 protein is CASDDGTNTGELFF. CDR3 DNA sequence: TGTGCCAGCGACGACGGAACGAACACCGGGGAGCTGTTTTTT.

This clonotype was seen a handful of times. The V call is TRBV12-3 or TRBV12-4, the J call TRBJ1-4, with D tentatively TRBD1 (6 bases). The CDR3 spans 16 residues. Between the trimmed V and J ends, which lost 5 bases and 5 bases, there was a span of 18 bases. CDR3 region: CASSPYYQGRNEKLFF. CDR3 bases: TGTGCCAGCAGTCCCTATTACCAGGGGAGGAATGAAAAACTGTTTTTT.

This clonotype appeared a few times. The chain couples TRBV4-1 to TRBJ1-6; maybe TRBD1 (6 bases). Germline CDR1 reads MGHRA; CDR2 reads YSYEKL. Trimming left V 1 base short and J 9 bases short, with 16 bases between. This CDR3 has 16 amino acids. The CDR3 DNA follows: TGCGCCAGCAGCCAAGTACCCTCAGGGGCAGGTTCACCCCTCCACTTT. This gives the protein CASSQVPSGAGSPLHF.

This chain links TRBV5-1 with TRBJ2-5; TRBD1 matches 7 bases. The V and J ends lost 2 bases and 1 base, in that order; junction bases with no gene match: 5. Germline CDR1 SGHRS, CDR2 YFSETQ. The CDR3 extends over 15 amino acids. CDR3 DNA: TGCGCCAGCAGCTTCGGACAGGCTATCCAAGAGACCCAGTACTTC. Translation: CASSFGQAIQETQYF.

In its sample, this clonotype was seen a few times. The V and J genes are TRBV20-1 and TRBJ2-1, with unresolved D. Trimming shortened V by 7 bases and J by 4 bases, and 11 bases separated the two germline ends. CDR1 and CDR2 from the germline V gene are DFQATT and SNEGSKA (reference sequence). The CDR3 runs 12 residues. CDR3 nucleotides: TGCAGTGTTCAGAGCGTTTACAATGAGCAGTTCTTC. It yields the protein CSVQSVYNEQFF.

The CDR3 reads CASARDRGGNTGELFF. CDR3 DNA: TGTGCCAGCGCCCGGGACAGGGGTGGCAACACCGGGGAGCTGTTTTTT. This chain uses TRBV6-5 with TRBJ2-2, with 10 bases aligning to TRBD1. The V gene end was trimmed by 8 bases and the J gene end by 2 bases; junction bases not matched to a gene: 8. CDR3 length: 16 amino acids. Germline V gives CDR1 MNHEY, CDR2 SVGAGI.

The V call is TRBV5-6, the J call TRBJ2-7, with 10 bases matching TRBD2. J gave up 3 bases and V 1 base, and 10 bases lay outside the gene matches. This CDR3 is built from 17 residues. Per germline, CDR1 SGHDT and CDR2 YYEEEE. This CDR3 reads CASSLKGLATLDYEQYF. The DNA for the CDR3 is TGTGCCAGCAGCTTGAAGGGACTAGCGACACTGGACTACGAGCAGTACTTC. Full variable domain (missing parts from reference TRBV5-6 and TRBJ2-7): DAGVTQSPTHLIKTRGQQVTLRCSPKSGHDTVSWYQQALGQGPQFIFQYYEEEERQRGNFPDRFSGHQFPNYSSELNVNALLLGDSALYLCASSLKGLATLDYEQYFGPGTRLTVT.

The rearrangement joins TRBV5-6 to TRBJ2-7, with D possibly being TRBD1 (5 bases). The length of the CDR3 is 16 residues. Trimming stripped 7 bases from V and 2 bases from J, with 22 bases between. Germline V gene data show CDR1 as SGHDT and CDR2 as YYEEEE. CDR3 in amino acids: CASGGRDSGRTYEQYF. In nucleotides, the CDR3 is TGTGCCAGCGGCGGACGCGACAGTGGCCGAACCTACGAGCAGTACTTC. Using reference TRBV5-6 and TRBJ2-7 for the parts outside the CDR3, the full variable domain is DAGVTQSPTHLIKTRGQQVTLRCSPKSGHDTVSWYQQALGQGPQFIFQYYEEEERQRGNFPDRFSGHQFPNYSSELNVNALLLGDSALYLCASGGRDSGRTYEQYFGPGTRLTVT.

This clonotype has a handful of counts. The V and J genes are TRBV29-1 and TRBJ1-1, with D possibly matching TRBD1 (6 bases). The germline V gene has CDR1 SQVTM and CDR2 ANQGSEA. V was clipped by 4 bases and J by 1 base, with 13 bases between them. The CDR3 runs 14 residues. The CDR3 reads CSVAGQSWNTEAFF. The CDR3 DNA reads as TGCAGCGTTGCCGGACAGTCGTGGAACACTGAAGCTTTCTTT.

This clonotype has a handful of counts. The chain employs TRBV7-9 and TRBJ2-7, with 9 bases matching TRBD1. Unmatched junction bases numbered 21, after V lost 5 bases and J lost 1 base. CDR3 length equals 20 residues. Germline V gene lookup returns CDR1 SEHNR and CDR2 FQNEAQ (reference sequence). The CDR3, as DNA: TGTGCCAGCAGCCCCTACTCGGGGACAGGGTTTACTTTAGGATCCTACGAGCAGTACTTC. Translation: CASSPYSGTGFTLGSYEQYF.

This clonotype showed up just a few times. The V and J genes are TRBV7-9 and TRBJ2-5, with TRBD2 identical over 8 bases. The J segment lost 2 bases and the V segment lost 4 bases, leaving 3 bases of the junction unmatched. The germline CDR1 and CDR2 sequences are SEHNR and FQNEAQ (reference sequence). This CDR3 comprises 14 residues. The CDR3 loop reads CASSWGLEQETQYF. CDR3 coding DNA: TGTGCCAGCAGCTGGGGACTAGAGCAAGAGACCCAGTACTTC.

In its sample, this clonotype was seen a few times. The chain carries TRBV6-6 and TRBJ1-2; 9 nucleotides line up with TRBD1. Trimming removed 4 bases from V and 8 bases from J; junction bases left unmatched: 14. The CDR3 sequence is 16 residues long. Germline CDR1 MNHNY, CDR2 SVGAGI (reference sequence). The CDR3 reads CASSSPDRGALGGYTF. For the CDR3, the DNA is TGTGCCAGCAGTTCCCCGGACAGGGGAGCCTTGGGCGGCTACACCTTC.

V gene TRBV5-4 combines with J gene TRBJ2-3, with 10 bases aligning to TRBD1. V was clipped by 4 bases and J by 3 bases; unmatched bases: 8. CDR3 length: 16 residues. The V gene's germline CDR1 is SGHNT and CDR2 YYREEE (reference sequence). The CDR3 sequence: CASSPGTGVRTDTQYF. The CDR3 bases are TGTGCCAGCAGCCCAGGGACAGGGGTGAGGACAGATACGCAGTATTTT.

This clonotype occurred many times. One end of the junction is discordant with germline, which a read error may explain. This chain joins TRBV7-6 and TRBJ1-1, with no clear D. The CDR3 length is 12 residues. From germline, CDR1 is SGHVS and CDR2 FNYEAQ. CDR3 region: CASSLAGQAACF. The CDR3, as DNA: TGTGCCAGCAGCTTAGCTGGGCAGGCGGCATGCTTT.

V gene TRBV7-2 combines with J gene TRBJ1-5, with 8 bases identical to TRBD1. V trimming: 5 bases; J trimming: 2 bases; junction bases outside the gene matches: 8. Per the germline V gene, CDR1 is SGHTA and CDR2 is FQGNSA. This CDR3 comprises 16 residues. DNA of the CDR3: TGTGCCAGCAGCCAAGACAGGGGTTGGGGCAATCAGCCCCAGCATTTT. Translating gives CASSQDRGWGNQPQHF.

V gene TRBV6-5 combines with J gene TRBJ2-2; 10 nucleotides match TRBD2. V lost 2 bases, J lost 4 bases, and 4 bases stayed unmatched. This CDR3 contains 16 residues. Per germline, CDR1 MNHEY and CDR2 SVGAGI. CDR3 amino acids: CASSYEAGGLTGELFF. In DNA form, the CDR3 reads TGTGCCAGCAGTTACGAAGCGGGGGGGCTCACCGGGGAGCTGTTTTTT.

This clonotype was seen many times. This chain joins TRBV7-9 and TRBJ1-4, with 9 bases that match TRBD1. The CDR3 has 13 amino acids. Trimming took 5 bases from V and 10 from J; bases not matched to a gene: 5. Germline lookup yields CDR1 SEHNR and CDR2 FQNEAQ (reference sequence). CDR3 loop: CASSPADRGKLFF. In DNA, the CDR3 is TGTGCCAGCAGCCCTGCGGACAGGGGAAAACTGTTTTTT.

This clonotype was detected a few times. This chain joins TRBV6-5 and TRBJ1-2, with a possible D match to TRBD1 (6 bases). Trimming shortened V by 9 bases and J by 4 bases, and 12 bases separated the two germline ends. The CDR3 sequence is 12 residues long. CDR1 and CDR2 (germline): MNHEY, SVGAGI. The CDR3 protein is CARRQEAYGYTF. The CDR3 DNA reads as TGTGCCAGAAGACAGGAGGCCTATGGCTACACCTTC.

This clonotype has at least ten counts. The chain is built from TRBV7-9 and TRBJ2-5, with D perhaps TRBD2 (5 bases). V dropped 3 bases and J dropped 4 bases, with 15 bases sitting between them. The CDR3 length is 15 residues. Looked up from germline, CDR1 is SEHNR and CDR2 is FQNEAQ (reference sequence). The CDR3 reads CASSFGRGRGETQYF. The CDR3 nucleotides are TGTGCCAGCAGCTTTGGACGGGGAAGAGGAGAGACCCAGTACTTC.

This clonotype was seen many times. The J gene is TRBJ2-3, the V gene TRBV20-1; D is unresolved. CDR1 is DFQATT and CDR2 is SNEGSKA in the germline V gene (reference sequence). This CDR3 contains 14 residues. Trimming left V 5 bases short and J 4 bases short, with 16 bases between. The DNA for the CDR3 is TGCAGTGCTGAGCTAAGTTATGTACCAGATACGCAGTATTTT. Its translation: CSAELSYVPDTQYF.

The chain combines TRBV6-4 with TRBJ1-1; possibly TRBD1 for D (6 bases). This CDR3 has 14 amino acids. V was trimmed by 4 bases and J by 5 bases, leaving 14 bases between them. Germline CDR1 is MRHNA and CDR2 is SNTAGT. In nucleotides, the CDR3 is TGTGCCAGCAGTGCGAGCAGGGGTTCGACTGAAGCTTTCTTT. Translating gives CASSASRGSTEAFF.

The V call is TRBV29-1, the J call TRBJ2-5; TRBD1 or TRBD2 may be the D gene (5 bases each). This CDR3 has 12 residues. Trimming pared 8 bases from V and 3 bases from J, leaving 13 bases between. Germline V gives CDR1 SQVTM, CDR2 ANQGSEA. Here the CDR3 DNA reads TGCAGCCCGACGTTGGGGGAAGAGACCCAGTACTTC. It specifies CSPTLGEETQYF.

The J gene is TRBJ2-2, the V gene TRBV7-4; D is unresolved. CDR1 is SGHVT, CDR2 SQSDAQ, per germline. V was shortened by 5 bases and J by 1 base, with 11 bases between the two germline ends. CDR3 size: 15 residues. This chain's CDR3 is CASSLRRVNTGELFF. The CDR3 DNA sequence: TGTGCCAGCAGCCTAAGAAGAGTGAACACCGGGGAGCTGTTTTTT.

This clonotype has just a few counts. V is TRBV10-3 and J is TRBJ1-6; D unclear. The length of the CDR3 is 14 residues. Germline CDR1 is ENHRY and CDR2 is SYGVKD. The V and J ends lost 0 bases and 14 bases respectively, with 14 bases between them. CDR3 residues: CAISESYGLQALHF. DNA of the CDR3: TGTGCCATCAGTGAGTCTTACGGACTTCAAGCCCTCCACTTT.

The rearrangement uses TRBV28 and TRBJ2-1; 14 positions agree with TRBD2. V shed 2 bases, J shed 9 bases, and the junction held 6 bases outside the gene matches. Germline V CDR1 and CDR2: MDHEN, SYDVKM. CDR3 length: 16 amino acids. CDR3: CASSLRTSGGLLEQFF. CDR3 in DNA: TGTGCCAGCAGTTTACGGACTAGCGGGGGGCTTCTTGAGCAGTTCTTC.

In nucleotides, the CDR3 is TGTGCCAGTAGCCCGGCCGGACCTATCACAGATACGCAGTATTTT. Protein sequence: CASSPAGPITDTQYF. V and J are TRBV19 and TRBJ2-3; D gene unclear. Trimming stripped 6 bases from V and 2 bases from J, with 15 bases between. Germline assignment: CDR1 LNHDA and CDR2 SQIVND (reference sequence). The length of the CDR3 is 15 residues.

Only a few counts were recorded for this clonotype. V is TRBV5-1 and J is TRBJ1-5; perhaps TRBD1 as D (5 bases). Trimming took off 1 base at V and 0 bases at J, with 14 bases between the two ends. The CDR3 is made up of 17 amino acids. Germline CDR1 is SGHRS and CDR2 is YFSETQ. The CDR3 sequence is CASSLSMTVYSNQPQHF. In DNA form, the CDR3 reads TGCGCCAGCAGCTTGAGTATGACAGTTTATAGCAATCAGCCCCAGCATTTT. Together with reference TRBV5-1 and TRBJ1-5, the CDR3 gives the full variable domain: KAGVTQTPRYLIKTRGQQVTLSCSPISGHRSVSWYQQTPGQGLQFLFEYFSETQRNKGNFPGRFSGRQFSNSRSEMNVSTLELGDSALYLCASSLSMTVYSNQPQHFGDGTRLSIL.

The gene calls are TRBV11-2 and TRBJ2-5, with D unresolved. V shed 5 bases and J shed 0 bases, with 7 bases lying between them. CDR1 and CDR2 (germline): SGHAT, FQNNGV. This CDR3 region has 13 residues. The CDR3: CASSVDHQETQYF. DNA for the CDR3: TGTGCCAGCAGCGTGGACCACCAAGAGACCCAGTACTTC.